The rows below give T cell receptor beta chains drawn from one sample of a study of early T cells in non-severe SARS-CoV-2 infection. TCRdb itself ran the 5' RACE reads through MiXCR, one entry per CDR3 protein. The data show approximately 58,000 distinct CDR3 sequences, with roughly 6.8% seen just once and under 5% held by the top ten. Sequencing was performed on whole blood. These receptors were obtained from an adult who was a healthcare worker with PCR-confirmed SARS-CoV-2 infection or an uninfected control (not recorded which). Both conserved end residues are part of each CDR3. D genes are given only for firm matches. Clone size is not always given. Where it is, it says once, few, many or a class for expanded clones.

d_call: NA; clone_size: many; v_call: TRBV20-1; j_call: TRBJ1-2; cdr3_nt: TGCAGTGCTATCATGCGAGGGTCTGGTGCCTATGGCTACACCTTC; cdr3_aa: CSAIMRGSGAYGYTF
d_call: NA; clone_size: NA; v_call: TRBV12-2; j_call: TRBJ1-1; cdr3_nt: TGTGCAAGTCGCCCTACGACCGGGACAATCAAGAACACTGAAGCTTTCTTT; cdr3_aa: CASRPTTGTIKNTEAFF
d_call: NA; clone_size: few; v_call: TRBV7-2; j_call: TRBJ2-7; cdr3_nt: TGTGCCAGCAGCTTAGGAGCGGCAGTCTCCTACGAGCAGTACTTC; cdr3_aa: CASSLGAAVSYEQYF
d_call: NA; clone_size: NA; v_call: TRBV7-2; j_call: TRBJ2-2; cdr3_nt: TGTGCCAGCAGCTCACGGAGCGGAGGTACCACCGGGGAGCTGTTTTTT; cdr3_aa: CASSSRSGGTTGELFF
d_call: NA; clone_size: few; v_call: TRBV7-2; j_call: TRBJ2-1; cdr3_nt: TGTGCCAGCAGCTCCTACCAACGGGTCACCCAGGGGAATGAGCAGTTCTTC; cdr3_aa: CASSSYQRVTQGNEQFF
d_call: TRBD1; clone_size: many; v_call: TRBV7-2; j_call: TRBJ1-5; cdr3_nt: TGTGCCAGCAGCTTGTACGGGACAGAGGATCAGCCCCAGCATTTT; cdr3_aa: CASSLYGTEDQPQHF
d_call: NA; clone_size: once; v_call: TRBV4-3; j_call: TRBJ2-7; cdr3_nt: TGCGCCAGCAGCCAAGATGGCAGGGGGGGAATCGACGAGCAGTACTTC; cdr3_aa: CASSQDGRGGIDEQYF
d_call: NA; clone_size: medium-sized; v_call: TRBV27; j_call: TRBJ1-6; cdr3_nt: TGTGCCAGCAGTTACCCAGGTTCACCCCTCCACTTT; cdr3_aa: CASSYPGSPLHF
d_call: TRBD1; clone_size: many; v_call: TRBV5-1; j_call: TRBJ1-1; cdr3_nt: TGCGCCAGCAGCTTGTGGATGGGACAGGGGATTGAAGCTTTCTTT; cdr3_aa: CASSLWMGQGIEAFF
d_call: NA; clone_size: NA; v_call: TRBV11-2; j_call: TRBJ1-1; cdr3_nt: TGTGTCAGCAGCTGGGAGGGCACTGAAGCTTTCTTT; cdr3_aa: CVSSWEGTEAFF
d_call: NA; clone_size: NA; v_call: TRBV7-9; j_call: TRBJ2-3; cdr3_nt: TGTGCCAGCAGCTTAACAGCCCCCGGCGCAGATACGCAGTATTTT; cdr3_aa: CASSLTAPGADTQYF
d_call: NA; clone_size: many; v_call: TRBV27; j_call: TRBJ2-1; cdr3_nt: TGTGCCAGCAGTAACAGGGACTACGCTTCAGAGCAGTTCTTC; cdr3_aa: CASSNRDYASEQFF
d_call: TRBD1; clone_size: many; v_call: TRBV14; j_call: TRBJ1-1; cdr3_nt: TGTGCCAGCAGCCAGAGGACAGGGTGGCACACTGAAGCTTTCTTT; cdr3_aa: CASSQRTGWHTEAFF
d_call: NA; clone_size: NA; v_call: TRBV12-3/TRBV12-4; j_call: TRBJ2-3; cdr3_nt: TGTGCCAGCAGTTTACCCGGGCGTACGCAGTATTTT; cdr3_aa: CASSLPGRTQYF
d_call: NA; clone_size: many; v_call: TRBV5-8; j_call: TRBJ2-2; cdr3_nt: TGTGCCAGCAGCTCAAAAGAGGGACTTTGGACCGCCGGGGAGCTGTTTTTT; cdr3_aa: CASSSKEGLWTAGELFF
d_call: TRBD2; clone_size: many; v_call: TRBV13; j_call: TRBJ2-7; cdr3_nt: TGTGCCAGCAGCTACGGGGGGATCGAGCAGTACTTC; cdr3_aa: CASSYGGIEQYF
d_call: NA; clone_size: many; v_call: TRBV6-6; j_call: TRBJ2-3; cdr3_nt: TGTGCCAGCAGCTGGGACGTATCTAGCACAGATACGCAGTATTTT; cdr3_aa: CASSWDVSSTDTQYF
d_call: NA; clone_size: many; v_call: TRBV10-1; j_call: TRBJ1-1; cdr3_nt: TGCGCCAGCAGTCCAGGGATGGGGAACACTGAAGCTTTCTTT; cdr3_aa: CASSPGMGNTEAFF
d_call: TRBD1; clone_size: many; v_call: TRBV7-2; j_call: TRBJ2-7; cdr3_nt: TGTGCCAGCAGCTACGGGACAGGGCCCTACGAGCAGTACTTC; cdr3_aa: CASSYGTGPYEQYF
d_call: NA; clone_size: many; v_call: TRBV25-1; j_call: TRBJ2-5; cdr3_nt: TGTGCCACCAACCCGGGATGGGCAGAGACCCAGTACTTC; cdr3_aa: CATNPGWAETQYF
d_call: TRBD1; clone_size: many; v_call: TRBV7-9; j_call: TRBJ2-1; cdr3_nt: TGTGCCAGCAGCCAGCTGCGGGCAATACAGGGGGCGAATGAGCAGTTCTTC; cdr3_aa: CASSQLRAIQGANEQFF
d_call: NA; clone_size: many; v_call: TRBV20-1; j_call: TRBJ1-4; cdr3_nt: TGCAGTGCTAGGCCGGGACTAGGAGGTGAAAAACTGTTTTTT; cdr3_aa: CSARPGLGGEKLFF
d_call: NA; clone_size: many; v_call: TRBV5-1; j_call: TRBJ2-2; cdr3_nt: TGCGCCAGCAGCTTGTCCTCCAGTTCCCTCGGGGAGCTGTTTTTT; cdr3_aa: CASSLSSSSLGELFF
d_call: NA; clone_size: NA; v_call: TRBV12-3/TRBV12-4; j_call: TRBJ2-7; cdr3_nt: TGTGCCAGCAGTTTAGGTGGCAGTGGCGAGCAGTACTTC; cdr3_aa: CASSLGGSGEQYF
d_call: NA; clone_size: many; v_call: TRBV4-2; j_call: TRBJ2-5; cdr3_nt: TGTGCCAGCAGCCAAGGGGTGTCTCCGGGATCTGAGACCCAGTACTTC; cdr3_aa: CASSQGVSPGSETQYF
d_call: TRBD1; clone_size: few; v_call: TRBV5-1; j_call: TRBJ1-1; cdr3_nt: TGCGCCAGCGCCCGTACAGGGGTAGGCACTGAAGCTTTCTTT; cdr3_aa: CASARTGVGTEAFF
d_call: NA; clone_size: few; v_call: TRBV7-2; j_call: TRBJ2-7; cdr3_nt: TGTGCCAGCAGCTTAGTGGGGGATACGGGTGAGCAGTACTTC; cdr3_aa: CASSLVGDTGEQYF